This record looks at one T cell receptor (beta chain) sequence and its context. No antigen is known for it. From germline, CDR1 is SGHTA and CDR2 FQGNSA. Trimming pared 1 base from V and 9 bases from J, leaving 13 bases between. The CDR3 length is 14 residues. Sequencing was performed with immunoSEQ multiplex PCR; in TCRdb, only in-frame clones are kept and a portion is missing. The sample yields about 60,000 clones, about 81% seen once. The entry originates in a study of lymphopenia after photon versus proton radiotherapy. Broader study findings: Proton therapy kept repertoires fairly stable, unlike photons, which gained effector/memory cells. Post-nadir diversity loss with photons came from oligoclonal expansion, particularly CD8+ Temra cells.

The chain joins TRBV7-2 to TRBJ2-1; D is unresolved. This receptor was identified in a man in his sixties with pancreatic cancer. Source: peripheral blood, taken from a patient treated with proton-based radiotherapy. The CDR3 here is CASSLVVGYGEQFF. The CDR3 nucleotides read TGTGCCAGCAGCTTAGTTGTCGGGTACGGTGAGCAGTTCTTC.